Presented here are 25 T cell receptor beta chains from one specimen sequenced in a study of post-analysis software for immune sequencing data. Study findings and constraints: Elevated frequency relative to controls characterized several TRBV segments in patients, TRBV5-6, TRBV5-1 and TRBV20-1 among them.

Their antigens are not known. Researchers reported that TCR beta cDNA libraries carried unique molecular identifiers. TCRdb processed the PCR reads anew with MiXCR; each CDR3 protein has one entry. The top ten clones hold 4.9% of a sample with 650,000 to 900,000 distinct CDR3 sequences, about half of them seen once. Sequenced sample: blood. These receptors were taken from a girl between 10 and 17 years old with multiple sclerosis.

The J gene is TRBJ2-5, the V gene TRBV6-2 or TRBV6-3, with D unresolved. Trimming shortened V by 4 bases and J by 4 bases, and 10 bases separated the two germline ends. CDR1 is MNHEY and CDR2 is SVGEGT in the germline V gene. This CDR3 is built from 13 residues. The CDR3 protein is CASSWFRRETQYF. The CDR3 DNA reads TGTGCCAGCAGTTGGTTTAGGAGAGAGACCCAGTACTTC.

Here the CDR3 reads CASSFRGEDQPQHF. The CDR3 DNA sequence: TGTGCCAGCAGTTTCAGAGGAGAGGATCAGCCCCAGCATTTT. The chain joins TRBV27 to TRBJ1-5; no firm D call. Germline V gene lookup returns CDR1 MNHEY and CDR2 SMNVEV (reference sequence). V was clipped by 3 bases and J by 5 bases, with 11 bases between them. The CDR3 totals 14 residues.

With respect to this clonotype: Its ends do not fully match the called genes, so a read error is possible. The chain is built from TRBV5-1 and TRBJ2-1, with 7 bases fitting TRBD1. Germline CDR1 reads SGHRS; CDR2 reads YFSETQ. This CDR3 has 14 amino acids. DNA of the CDR3: TGCGCCTGCAGCTTGGACAGGTCTAGCAATGAGCAGTTCTTC. This encodes CACSLDRSSNEQFF.

The genes are TRBV20-1 and TRBJ2-5, with 12 bases aligning to TRBD2. With 3 bases clipped from V and 5 bases from J, the junction kept 10 bases outside the gene matches. Germline values: CDR1 DFQATT, CDR2 SNEGSKA (reference sequence). The CDR3 is 16 amino acids. CDR3 residues: CSASPASGRAEETQYF. CDR3 bases: TGCAGTGCTAGCCCCGCTAGCGGGAGGGCCGAGGAGACCCAGTACTTC.

This clonotype has only one observation. The chain carries TRBV7-9 and TRBJ1-4, with 11 bases matching TRBD1. Trimming at V came to 5 bases and at J to 6 bases, leaving 2 bases not matched to a gene. The CDR3 sequence is 14 residues long. The germline V gene has CDR1 SEHNR and CDR2 FQNEAQ (reference sequence). The CDR3 DNA reads TGTGCCAGCAGCCGGGACAGGGGGGATGAAAAACTGTTTTTT. It specifies CASSRDRGDEKLFF.

Here the CDR3 DNA reads TGTGCCAGCAGTTACAGAGGGGGCATTGGTCAGCCCCAGCATTTT. This codes for CASSYRGGIGQPQHF. V gene TRBV6-6 combines with J gene TRBJ1-5; 7 bases are a match to TRBD1. Germline CDR1 is MNHNY and CDR2 is SVGAGI (reference sequence). The CDR3 length is 15 residues. The V and J ends lost 2 bases and 6 bases, in that order; junction bases with no gene match: 7.

This clonotype appeared a few times. The CDR3 protein is CASTRLAADTQYF. The CDR3 nucleotides read TGTGCCAGCACCCGACTAGCGGCAGATACGCAGTATTTT. The rearrangement joins TRBV28 to TRBJ2-3; TRBD2 matches 9 bases. The CDR3 totals 13 residues. V lost 7 bases to trimming and J lost 4 bases; unmatched junction nucleotides: 3. CDR1 is MDHEN and CDR2 is SYDVKM in the germline V gene.

This clonotype was detected many times. The V gene is TRBV7-2, the J gene TRBJ2-1; TRBD2 is a possible D gene (5 bases). Trimming removed 5 bases from V and 4 bases from J, with 15 bases in between. The length of the CDR3 is 15 residues. CDR1 SGHTA and CDR2 FQGNSA come from the germline V gene. The CDR3 reads CASSPLAGVYNEQFF. Written as DNA, the CDR3 is TGTGCCAGCAGCCCCCTGGCGGGCGTTTACAATGAGCAGTTCTTC.

V usage is TRBV10-3 and J usage is TRBJ2-3, with a tentative D call TRBD2 (5 bases). Germline CDR1 ENHRY, CDR2 SYGVKD. With 4 bases removed from V and 0 bases from J, the gap between germline ends came to 11 bases. The CDR3 sequence is 15 residues long. The CDR3 DNA follows: TGTGCCATCAGTGGGACTCAGACTAGCACAGATACGCAGTATTTT. This codes for CAISGTQTSTDTQYF.

The J gene is TRBJ2-5, the V gene TRBV11-2; D uncertain. V lost 5 bases and J lost 5, with 6 bases in between. This CDR3 has 11 residues. Germline lookup yields CDR1 SGHAT and CDR2 FQNNGV. CDR3 coding DNA: TGTGCCAGCAGCAACTCGGAGACCCAGTACTTC. Amino acids: CASSNSETQYF.

The chain combines TRBV21-1 with TRBJ2-5; the table's D gene call, TRBD1, was not cross checked with the DNA. TRBV21-1 is recorded as a pseudogene. The CDR3 contains 17 residues. CDR3 loop: CTSSSPGQGVGEETQYF. DNA of the CDR3: TGTACCAGCAGCTCGCCGGGACAGGGCGTAGGTGAGGAGACCCAGTACTTC.

The rearrangement joins TRBV6-5 to TRBJ2-7, with 9 positions matching TRBD2. The CDR3 has 17 amino acids. V dropped 0 bases and J dropped 5; count of bases not matched to a gene: 11. Germline V gives CDR1 MNHEY, CDR2 SVGAGI. The CDR3 sequence is CASSYSLPRTSENEQYF. In DNA, the CDR3 is TGTGCCAGCAGTTACTCGCTACCTAGGACTAGCGAGAACGAGCAGTACTTC.

This chain joins TRBV24-1 and TRBJ2-3; D perhaps matches TRBD2 (5 bases). The CDR3 totals 16 residues. Germline-derived CDR1 and CDR2 are KGHDR and SFDVKD. V shed 4 bases and J shed 2 bases, with 15 bases lying between them. CDR3 sequence: CATSDPARAATDTQYF. The CDR3 DNA is TGTGCCACCAGTGACCCTGCGCGGGCAGCCACAGATACGCAGTATTTT.

V gene TRBV20-1 combines with J gene TRBJ1-2, with D possibly matching TRBD1 (6 bases). CDR3 length: 13 amino acids. Germline V gene data show CDR1 as DFQATT and CDR2 as SNEGSKA (reference sequence). V was clipped by 3 bases and J by 4 bases, with 12 bases between them. The CDR3 sequence is CSARTGDIYGYTF. In nucleotides, the CDR3 is TGCAGTGCTAGGACCGGGGACATCTATGGCTACACCTTC.

The chain recombines TRBV11-1 with TRBJ2-1; D call uncertain. CDR3 length: 15 amino acids. Trimming pared 5 bases from V and 0 bases from J, leaving 11 bases between. CDR1 and CDR2 (germline): SGHAT, FQDESV (reference sequence). The DNA for the CDR3 is TGTGCCAGCAGCCCGACAACCGGCTCCTACAATGAGCAGTTCTTC. Its protein is CASSPTTGSYNEQFF. The full variable domain, rest sourced from reference TRBV11-1 and TRBJ2-1, is EAEVAQSPRYKITEKSQAVAFWCDPISGHATLYWYRQILGQGPELLVQFQDESVVDDSQLPKDRFSAERLKGVDSTLKIQPAELGDSAMYLCASSPTTGSYNEQFFGPGTRLTVL.

A word on this clonotype: An end of the junction differs from the germline gene, which may be a read error. The chain links TRBV7-7 to TRBJ2-1; 9 bases fit TRBD1. From germline, CDR1 is SSHAT and CDR2 FNYEAQ (reference sequence). This CDR3 is 13 amino acids long. The CDR3 sequence is CASSPGTGSEQFF. CDR3 bases: TGTGCTAGCAGCCCAGGGACAGGGAGTGAGCAGTTCTTC.

This chain joins TRBV29-1 and TRBJ2-7, with 7 bases that match TRBD2. Per germline, CDR1 SQVTM and CDR2 ANQGSEA. The junction had 7 bases not matched to a gene; V was cut back by 4 bases and J by 4 bases. This CDR3 region has 13 residues. The DNA for the CDR3 is TGCAGCGTTGGTAGTAGCGGGCCATACGAGCAGTACTTC. Translated, it gives CSVGSSGPYEQYF.

The chain has TRBV4-3 and TRBJ1-1, with 9 positions matching TRBD1. The CDR3 sequence is 17 residues long. CDR1 is LGHNA, CDR2 YSLEER, per germline. The V gene end was trimmed by 0 bases and the J gene end by 7 bases; junction bases not matched to a gene: 12. CDR3 bases: TGCGCCAGCAGCCAAGATCTCGTCACAGGGGGCAAGGTTGAAGCTTTCTTT. This codes for CASSQDLVTGGKVEAFF.

This chain joins TRBV29-1 and TRBJ1-1, with a tentative D call TRBD1 (5 bases). With 6 bases removed from V and 6 bases from J, the gap between germline ends came to 17 bases. The CDR3 contains 13 residues. Germline CDR1 SQVTM, CDR2 ANQGSEA. The CDR3 nucleotides read TGCAGCGTCGGAAGGGTGGGGACCTCTGAAGCTTTCTTT. Translated, it gives CSVGRVGTSEAFF.

In its sample, this clonotype was seen a few times. This sequence joins TRBV5-1 and TRBJ2-1; D might be TRBD2 (6 bases). The CDR3 extends over 14 amino acids. V lost 4 bases and J lost 8, with 16 bases in between. The germline gives CDR1 SGHRS, CDR2 YFSETQ. The CDR3 protein is CASSTASVEDEQFF. CDR3 DNA sequence: TGCGCCAGCAGCACCGCTAGCGTGGAGGATGAGCAGTTCTTC.

The DNA of the CDR3 is TGCAGCGTTTCGGGACAAGGGGGTTCCTACAATGAGCAGTTCTTC. Amino acid sequence: CSVSGQGGSYNEQFF. The J gene is TRBJ2-1, the V gene TRBV29-1, with D tentatively TRBD1 (6 bases). The CDR3 totals 15 residues. CDR1 and CDR2 from the germline V gene are SQVTM and ANQGSEA. Trimming stripped 5 bases from V and 1 base from J, with 15 bases between.

The chain recombines TRBV5-1 with TRBJ2-5; D is possibly TRBD2 (6 bases). Between the trimmed V and J ends, which lost 3 bases and 0 bases, there was a span of 9 bases. The germline CDR1 and CDR2 sequences are SGHRS and YFSETQ. The CDR3 has 14 residues. CDR3 sequence: CASSSGDYQETQYF. The CDR3 DNA sequence: TGCGCCAGCAGCTCTGGGGACTACCAAGAGACCCAGTACTTC. The entire variable domain, with the rest obtained from reference TRBV5-1 and TRBJ2-5, is as follows: KAGVTQTPRYLIKTRGQQVTLSCSPISGHRSVSWYQQTPGQGLQFLFEYFSETQRNKGNFPGRFSGRQFSNSRSEMNVSTLELGDSALYLCASSSGDYQETQYFGPGTRLLVL.

A few counts support this clonotype. This chain links TRBV7-2 with TRBJ2-7; TRBD2 might be the D (5 bases). Germline CDR1 is SGHTA and CDR2 is FQGNSA. The CDR3 is 15 amino acids. V shed 1 base and J shed 0 bases, with 10 bases lying between them. CDR3 nucleotides: TGTGCCAGCAGCTTAGTCAGAGGGATCTCCTACGAGCAGTACTTC. Its translation: CASSLVRGISYEQYF.

This clonotype has just a few counts. The V gene is TRBV20-1, the J gene TRBJ2-5, with 9 bases aligning to TRBD2. The germline V gene encodes CDR1 DFQATT and CDR2 SNEGSKA (reference sequence). This CDR3 is built from 18 residues. With V trimmed by 6 bases and J by 4 bases, 21 bases remained unmatched. The CDR3 DNA is TGCAGTGCCGACGGATCAGAAAAGCAGCGGGAGGTAATAGAGACCCAGTACTTC. Protein sequence: CSADGSEKQREVIETQYF.

The V gene is TRBV12-3 or TRBV12-4, the J gene TRBJ2-3; 11 bases are shared with TRBD2. The CDR3 covers 15 residues. V lost 7 bases, J lost 5 bases, and 8 bases stayed unmatched. This CDR3 is CASNPSGRSGDTQYF. For the CDR3, the DNA is TGTGCCAGCAACCCTAGCGGGAGGTCGGGAGATACGCAGTATTTT.